This T cell receptor beta chain was captured in a study of blood T cell repertoires in COVID-19. About the research overall: Italy, Spain and the United States were the sources of the convalescent and acute COVID-19 samples. T cells, B-cell-depleted T cells, or PBMCs provided the cDNA or gDNA that served as material.

The trim removed 5 bases at V and 4 bases at J, leaving 5 bases unmatched. Germline V gene data show CDR1 as SGHVS and CDR2 as FNYEAQ. The CDR3 extends over 15 amino acids. Those enrolled, adults aged about 18 to 89 years, came from about two dozen US areas. In the authors' methods: Scientists estimated how many nucleated cells there were by amplifying reference gene primers. The assay was immunoSEQ multiplex PCR, and TCRdb's table has in-frame clones only and misses some. V and J calls and clone size are as listed in that table; D and trimming were resolved from the DNA. This sample has just over 250,000 clones, with about 86% found just once.

Input material: PBMCs or T cells enriched from blood (not recorded which). This chain joins TRBV7-6 and TRBJ2-1; TRBD2 matches at 10 bases. The source of this sequence is a man aged 25 to 40 with acute COVID-19. The CDR3 reads CASSHLAGDYNEQFF. The CDR3 DNA sequence: TGTGCCAGCAGCCACCTAGCGGGAGATTACAATGAGCAGTTCTTC.